The 25 T cell receptor beta chains in this list originate from one sample, sequenced in a study of OX40 agonist ivuxolimab in advanced cancers. Library construction relied on the immunoSEQ multiplex PCR assay. The table was pulled from immuneACCESS by TCRdb, which kept in-frame rearrangements only. Such tables lose some clones; where checked, under half of the loss comes from unresolved V genes, and the rest has no known cause. Within this sample are tens of thousands of clones, with around nine tenths of them counted one time only. The ten largest clones take up around 4.4% of the sample. Specimen: CD4+ or CD8+ T cells sorted from blood, collected in a trial of the OX40 agonist ivuxolimab. These receptors were collected from an adult with an advanced solid tumor such as melanoma, head and neck, liver or kidney cancer.

This sequence joins TRBV29-1 and TRBJ2-7; either TRBD1 or TRBD2 may fit D (5 bases each). Germline V lookup: CDR1 SQVTM, CDR2 ANQGSEA. The CDR3 extends over 14 amino acids. The V end was cut by 6 bases, the J end by 0 bases, with 15 bases between. The CDR3 protein is CSVHRDGSSYEQYF. The DNA of the CDR3 is TGCAGCGTCCATCGGGACGGAAGCTCCTACGAGCAGTACTTC.

The genes are TRBV11-3 and TRBJ2-2; D is perhaps TRBD2 (6 bases). Germline V gene data show CDR1 as SGHNT and CDR2 as YENEEA. V was trimmed by 5 bases and J by 8 bases, leaving 15 bases between them. The CDR3 has 14 residues. Written as DNA, the CDR3 is TGTGCCAGCAGCACCCGTCGGGAGACTGGGGAGCTGTTTTTT. It translates to CASSTRRETGELFF.

This clone was counted between two and nine times. The chain is built from TRBV7-8 and TRBJ2-7; D gene unclear. The V gene lost 5 bases and the J gene lost 0 bases, with 8 bases spanning the gap. The CDR3 is 13 residues long. The germline CDR1 and CDR2 sequences are SGHVS and FQNEAQ. The CDR3 region is CASSVENSYEQYF. CDR3 DNA sequence: TGTGCCAGCAGCGTGGAGAACTCCTACGAGCAGTACTTC.

V is TRBV7-9 and J is TRBJ1-4; D call uncertain. In germline, CDR1 is SEHNR, CDR2 FQNEAQ (reference sequence). V was trimmed by 0 bases and J by 10 bases, leaving 15 bases between them. CDR3 size: 15 residues. CDR3 nucleotides: TGTGCCAGCAGCTTAGCGGTCCAGCCTAACGGAAAACTGTTTTTT. Its protein product is CASSLAVQPNGKLFF.

V and J are TRBV6-6 and TRBJ1-1; D possibly corresponds to TRBD1 (5 bases). This CDR3 has 16 residues. The V and J ends lost 5 bases and 2 bases respectively, with 18 bases between them. Germline values: CDR1 MNHNY, CDR2 SVGAGI (reference sequence). The CDR3 DNA reads as TGTGCCAGCAGTCACCCCGCCGGGACGGGAAACACTGAAGCTTTCTTT. Translation: CASSHPAGTGNTEAFF.

V usage is TRBV28 and J usage is TRBJ2-3; D remains unclear. The CDR3 covers 11 residues. V lost 8 bases and J 2 bases, leaving 5 bases between the germline ends. Germline loops: CDR1 MDHEN, CDR2 SYDVKM. The CDR3 bases are TGTGCCAGCTCCGACACAGATACGCAGTATTTT. Its protein product is CASSDTDTQYF.

The chain joins TRBV25-1 to TRBJ2-3; no definite D call. The V gene's germline CDR1 is MGHDK and CDR2 SYGVNS. The V gene lost 3 bases and the J gene lost 2 bases, with 6 bases spanning the gap. The CDR3 is 13 residues long. CDR3 amino acids: CASSDSITDTQYF. The CDR3 DNA follows: TGTGCCAGCAGTGACAGTATCACAGATACGCAGTATTTT.

The rearrangement uses TRBV7-2 and TRBJ2-7; perhaps TRBD1 as D (6 bases). Germline lookup yields CDR1 SGHTA and CDR2 FQGNSA. V shed 5 bases and J shed 2 bases, with 13 bases lying between them. CDR3 length equals 14 residues. CDR3 coding DNA: TGTGCCAGCAGCCCCGCCGGACAGACCTACGAGCAGTACTTC. This encodes CASSPAGQTYEQYF.

The genes are TRBV28 and TRBJ2-1; D is ambiguous. Trimming took off 3 bases at V and 9 bases at J, with 3 bases between the two ends. CDR1 and CDR2 (germline): MDHEN, SYDVKM. This CDR3 has 10 residues. The chain's CDR3 is CASSLREQFF. In DNA, the CDR3 is TGTGCCAGCAGTTTGCGTGAGCAGTTCTTC.

DNA of the CDR3: TGCAGCGTTGAGTGGGCGGACGCTAACTATGGCTACACCTTC. This sequence encodes CSVEWADANYGYTF. The V call is TRBV29-1, the J call TRBJ1-2; D gene uncertain. CDR1 and CDR2 (germline): SQVTM, ANQGSEA. The CDR3 spans 14 residues. V was shortened by 3 bases and J by 0 bases, with 11 bases between the two germline ends.

This clone was seen just once. The chain joins TRBV29-1 to TRBJ1-1; TRBD1 might be the D (6 bases). V lost 6 bases and J 1 base, leaving 15 bases between the germline ends. Germline CDR1 SQVTM, CDR2 ANQGSEA. The CDR3 totals 14 residues. The CDR3 bases are TGCAGCGTCCCCACAGGGTTGGGGAACACTGAAGCTTTCTTT. It is translated as CSVPTGLGNTEAFF.

This rearrangement joins TRBV28 to TRBJ1-3; D ambiguous. The CDR3 has 15 amino acids. Germline V gives CDR1 MDHEN, CDR2 SYDVKM. Trimming stripped 2 bases from V and 8 bases from J, with 16 bases between. The CDR3 DNA is TGTGCCAGCAGTTTAGGAGGCGGGGTCCCGGACACCATATATTTT. It translates to CASSLGGGVPDTIYF.

This chain joins TRBV5-1 and TRBJ1-1; no clear D. V dropped 0 bases and J dropped 1 base, with 7 bases sitting between them. In germline, CDR1 is SGHRS, CDR2 YFSETQ. The CDR3 is 14 residues long. In nucleotides, the CDR3 is TGCGCCAGCAGCTTGGGACGGCCGAACACTGAAGCTTTCTTT. Translating it yields CASSLGRPNTEAFF.

The J gene is TRBJ1-2, the V gene TRBV2; D ambiguous. V lost 3 bases and J 2 bases, leaving 10 bases between the germline ends. The germline gives CDR1 SNHLY, CDR2 FYNNEI. This CDR3 comprises 14 residues. Here the CDR3 DNA reads TGTGCCAGCAGTGAGATGATCTCAAACTATGGCTACACCTTC. The encoded protein is CASSEMISNYGYTF.

In this sample, this clone turned up a few times. The V call is TRBV7-2, the J call TRBJ2-7; perhaps TRBD2 as D (7 bases). CDR1 is SGHTA and CDR2 is FQGNSA in the germline V gene. V lost 3 bases to trimming and J lost 12 bases, with 18 bases between them. CDR3 size: 13 residues. CDR3 in DNA: TGTGCCAGCAGCTTGGCGGGGGCCTCTGGTCGGTACTTC. Its protein is CASSLAGASGRYF.

The count of this clone is one. The chain recombines TRBV23-1 with TRBJ2-7, with 8 nucleotides matching TRBD2. TRBV23-1 is classed as an ORF, of uncertain function. The CDR3 has 12 amino acids. The junction had 5 bases not matched to a gene; V was cut back by 7 bases and J by 6 bases. The CDR3 DNA is TGCGCCAGCAAACACGGGGGGGCCGAGCAGTACTTC. Its protein product is CASKHGGAEQYF.

The chain links TRBV7-3 to TRBJ2-2, with 7 positions matching TRBD1. This CDR3 is built from 15 residues. V shed 0 bases and J 5 bases; nucleotides not matched to a gene: 3. The germline V gene has CDR1 SGHTA and CDR2 FQGTGA. The CDR3, as DNA: TGTGCCAGCAGCTTAACTGCAGGGGGAACCGGGGAGCTGTTTTTT. Amino acids: CASSLTAGGTGELFF.

V is TRBV4-1 and J is TRBJ2-1; D ambiguous. Germline CDR1 and CDR2: MGHRA and YSYEKL. The CDR3 is 14 residues long. Trimming cost V 4 bases and J 1 base, with 8 bases left between them. The CDR3 is CASSRYLSYNEQFF. Here the CDR3 DNA reads TGCGCCAGCAGCCGCTACTTATCCTACAATGAGCAGTTCTTC.

This chain uses TRBV5-6 with TRBJ2-1; D unclear. The germline V gene encodes CDR1 SGHDT and CDR2 YYEEEE. V was shortened by 1 base and J by 11 bases, with 10 bases between the two germline ends. The CDR3 totals 12 residues. In DNA, the CDR3 is TGTGCCAGCAGCTTGTCAGGCGTTAAGCAGTTCTTC. Encoded protein: CASSLSGVKQFF.

J is TRBJ2-6 and V is TRBV7-9, with 8 positions matching TRBD1. The CDR3 spans 17 residues. Germline V gene lookup returns CDR1 SEHNR and CDR2 FQNEAQ (reference sequence). J gave up 0 bases and V 5 bases, and 6 bases lay outside the gene matches. The CDR3 reads CASSPRQGISGANVLTF. The CDR3 DNA reads as TGTGCCAGCAGCCCTAGACAGGGGATCTCTGGGGCCAACGTCCTGACTTTC.

This chain links TRBV19 with TRBJ2-3; no reliable D call. With 0 bases removed from V and 4 bases from J, the gap between germline ends came to 8 bases. CDR1 and CDR2 from the germline V gene are LNHDA and SQIVND (reference sequence). The CDR3 loop spans 14 amino acids. The chain's CDR3 is CASSIDMHSDTQYF. CDR3 DNA sequence: TGTGCCAGTAGTATAGATATGCATTCAGATACGCAGTATTTT.

The rearrangement links TRBV5-4 to TRBJ2-5; D may match TRBD1 or TRBD2 (5 bases each). From germline, CDR1 is SGHNT and CDR2 YYREEE (reference sequence). Trimming removed 4 bases from V and 5 bases from J, with 12 bases in between. This CDR3 is built from 13 residues. CDR3 sequence (DNA): TGTGCCAGCAGCCCCGGGGCGGTGGAGACCCAGTACTTC. The encoded protein is CASSPGAVETQYF.

This chain connects TRBV6-1 to TRBJ1-2; 9 bases map to TRBD1. The CDR3 contains 13 residues. The V segment lost 10 bases and the J segment 7 bases; nucleotides outside the gene matches: 10. Germline V CDR1 and CDR2: MNHNS, SASEGT. CDR3 loop: CATYGTGKVGYTF. CDR3 in DNA: TGTGCCACATACGGGACAGGGAAGGTTGGCTACACCTTC.

The chain links TRBV28 to TRBJ1-3; the D is unclear. The CDR3 totals 12 residues. The germline V gene has CDR1 MDHEN and CDR2 SYDVKM. V was pared by 10 bases and J by 7 bases, with 14 bases between. CDR3 in amino acids: CATARGLNTIYF. The CDR3 DNA reads as TGTGCCACCGCGAGAGGGCTTAACACCATATATTTT.

The chain recombines TRBV7-9 with TRBJ2-3, with D perhaps matching TRBD2 (5 bases). CDR3 size: 15 residues. Germline-derived CDR1 and CDR2 are SEHNR and FQNEAQ (reference sequence). Trimming pared 5 bases from V and 0 bases from J, leaving 12 bases between. This chain's CDR3 is CASSPDWDSTDTQYF. DNA of the CDR3: TGTGCCAGCAGCCCGGACTGGGATAGCACAGATACGCAGTATTTT.